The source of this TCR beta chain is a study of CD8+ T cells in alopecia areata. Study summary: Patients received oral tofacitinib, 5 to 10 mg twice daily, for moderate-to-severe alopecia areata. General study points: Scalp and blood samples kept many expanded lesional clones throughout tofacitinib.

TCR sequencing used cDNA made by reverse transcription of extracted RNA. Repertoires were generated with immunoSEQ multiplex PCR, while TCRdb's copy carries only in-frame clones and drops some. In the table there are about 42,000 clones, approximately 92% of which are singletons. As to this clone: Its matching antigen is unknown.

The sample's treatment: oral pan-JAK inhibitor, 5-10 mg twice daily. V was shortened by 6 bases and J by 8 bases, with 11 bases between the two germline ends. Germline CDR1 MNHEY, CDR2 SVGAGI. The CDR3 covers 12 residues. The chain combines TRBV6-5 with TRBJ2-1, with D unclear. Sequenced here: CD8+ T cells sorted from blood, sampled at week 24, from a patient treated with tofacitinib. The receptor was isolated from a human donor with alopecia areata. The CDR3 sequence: CASSRSTDEQFF. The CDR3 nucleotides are TGTGCCAGCAGCCGCTCGACGGATGAGCAGTTCTTC.